Listed below are T cell receptor beta chains from one sample, sequenced in a study of T cells in Graves' hyperthyroidism and ophthalmopathy. One entry per CDR3 protein results from TCRdb running MiXCR on the multiplex PCR reads. This sample has around 440,000 distinct CDR3 sequences, with roughly 14% found just once. The material sequenced was blood. The receptors originated from a woman under 30 with Graves' hyperthyroidism. The CDR3 runs from the conserved cysteine through the conserved F or W.

>TRBV18|TRBJ2-1
CASSPEGGWSPNEQFF
>TRBV27|TRBJ2-1
CASSTWGLAGGPSPFF
>TRBV27|TRBJ1-2
CASSTTRSTYGYTF
>TRBV6-2/TRBV6-3|TRBJ1-5
CASSYSFWQPQHF
>TRBV27|TRBJ2-5
CASSPVQPQETQYF
>TRBV7-9|TRBJ2-1
CASSGGTGYNEQFF
>TRBV12-3/TRBV12-4|TRBJ1-1
CASSWTGGSTEAFF
>TRBV7-9|TRBJ1-2
CASSLALTGNYGYTF
>TRBV2|TRBJ2-5
CASNHGAVTRTSESVGKTQYF
>TRBV3-1|TRBJ1-2
CASSQVGVGYTF
>TRBV5-6|TRBJ1-1
CASSLRPRGTEAFF
>TRBV20-1|TRBJ2-1
CSARDFGTPDNEQFF
>TRBV6-1|TRBJ1-1
CASSPLTGTEAFF
>TRBV20-1|TRBJ2-5
CSASASGRIETQYF
>TRBV3-1|TRBJ1-5
CASSQGAQSNQPQHF
>TRBV6-1|TRBJ2-2
CATTGVRRGRYTGELFF
>TRBV27|TRBJ2-7
CASGWTAYEQYF
>TRBV6-1|TRBJ2-3
CASSEAGARTDTQYF
>TRBV6-4|TRBJ2-1
CASSDALGEQFF
>TRBV6-1|TRBJ2-1
CASSQAGGNYNEQFF
>TRBV7-9|TRBJ2-7
CASTPLAAAGGIEQYF
>TRBV30|TRBJ1-1
CAWSTKTEAFF
>TRBV7-2|TRBJ1-4
CASSWSWGAVEKLFF
>TRBV6-4|TRBJ1-2
CASSILTGGEDGYTF
>TRBV11-2|TRBJ2-5
CASSLLATSGGALETQYF
>TRBV11-3|TRBJ2-3
CASSLYAREAQYF
>TRBV20-1|TRBJ2-5
CSARPTSGGQQTQYF
>TRBV20-1|TRBJ2-3
CSASIVTDTQYF
>TRBV20-1|TRBJ1-1
CSASRGGLAPEAFF
>TRBV5-1|TRBJ2-3
CASSLEREADTQYF
>TRBV28|TRBJ1-5
CASSLHTSGTGLNQPQHF
>TRBV6-1|TRBJ2-7
CASRPMGYEQYF
>TRBV10-3|TRBJ2-3
CAIADNGKTDTQYF
>TRBV7-8|TRBJ2-4
CASSPPQAVAKNIQYF
>TRBV6-1|TRBJ2-1
CASSEQVSRTYNEQFF
>TRBV5-6|TRBJ2-3
CASSLGQPDTQYF
>TRBV9|TRBJ2-1
CASSVRQGGISGGSYNEQFF
>TRBV20-1|TRBJ1-6
CSGVDRASGYNSPLHF
>TRBV5-8|TRBJ1-2
CASSLGDGGGFYGYTF
>TRBV7-6|TRBJ2-7
CASSRIPGQGSEQYF
>TRBV6-1|TRBJ1-5
CASPPLGQGVQPQHF
>TRBV7-9|TRBJ2-5
CASSLDGTGPETQYF
>TRBV6-1|TRBJ2-2
CASSYQTGVANTGELFF
>TRBV11-1|TRBJ2-2
CASSLQGLSSTGELFF
>TRBV5-4|TRBJ2-5
CASSLRQGAGETQYF
>TRBV6-1|TRBJ2-7
CASSEALNSYEQYF
>TRBV10-2|TRBJ2-7
CASRLAGPTYEQYF
>TRBV7-9|TRBJ2-5
CASSFTGQGDQYF
>TRBV5-1|TRBJ2-5
CASSWDAGLARGTQRTQYF
>TRBV4-3|TRBJ2-1
CASSHAAASSYNEQFF
>TRBV6-2/TRBV6-3|TRBJ2-3
CASSYVSITDTQYF
>TRBV4-3|TRBJ2-1
CASSQDLAGRSEQFF